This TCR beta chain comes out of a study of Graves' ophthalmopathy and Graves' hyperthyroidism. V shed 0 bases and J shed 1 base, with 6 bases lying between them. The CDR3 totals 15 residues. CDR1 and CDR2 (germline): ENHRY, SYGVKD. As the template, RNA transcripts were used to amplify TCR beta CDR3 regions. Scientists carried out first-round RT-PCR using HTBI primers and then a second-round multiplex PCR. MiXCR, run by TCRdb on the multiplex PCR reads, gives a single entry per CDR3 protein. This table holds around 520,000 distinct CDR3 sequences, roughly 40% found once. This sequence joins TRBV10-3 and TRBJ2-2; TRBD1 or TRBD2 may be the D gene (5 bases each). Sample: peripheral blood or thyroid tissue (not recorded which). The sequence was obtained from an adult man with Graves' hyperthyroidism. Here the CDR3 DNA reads TGTGCCATCAGTGAGTCTGGGGGGAACACCGGGGAGCTGTTTTTT. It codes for CAISESGGNTGELFF.